The T cell receptor beta chain described here comes from a study of CD8 T cells in ankylosing spondylitis. General study findings and limits: Relatively scarce in peripheral blood, disease-linked clones were CD8+. The clones that were linked to disease were reported to be significantly enriched in matched synovial fluid samples from ankylosing spondylitis patients. Made up of eight highly homologous variants, a TCR beta motif appeared characteristic of ankylosing spondylitis blood.

The CDR3 has 12 amino acids. Germline CDR1 is MNHNY and CDR2 is SVGAGI (reference sequence). With 5 bases clipped from V and 7 bases from J, the junction kept 5 bases outside the gene matches. As regards this clonotype: Antigen specificity is unknown.

A single record per CDR3 protein comes from TCRdb applying MiXCR to the 5' RACE reads. The table has 200,000 to 300,000 distinct CDR3 sequences, roughly a quarter seen once; the top ten hold 0.5% to 0.65%. The sequence was collected from a male donor with ankylosing spondylitis or in good health (not recorded which). This chain joins TRBV6-6 and TRBJ2-7; 7 positions agree with TRBD1. The sample consisted of blood, either unsorted or a sorted T cell fraction (not recorded which). CDR3 sequence (DNA): TGTGCCAGCAGTATGACAGGGCAAGAGCAGTACTTC. It yields the protein CASSMTGQEQYF.